This note documents a single T cell receptor beta chain sequence. V gave up 5 bases and J gave up 5 bases, with 16 bases separating them. There are 15 residues in the CDR3. Germline V gene data show CDR1 as SGHTA and CDR2 as FQGTGA. This sample stems from a study of blood T cell repertoires in COVID-19. Whole-study context: The samples span acute and convalescent COVID-19 from the United States, Italy and Spain. Sources were T cells, B-cell-depleted T cells, or PBMCs; the material itself was cDNA or gDNA.

Authors' data handling: Amplification from reference gene primers served as the basis for estimated nucleated cell counts. The protocol was immunoSEQ multiplex PCR, while the TCRdb copy is restricted to in-frame clones and leaves out a portion. V and J calls plus clone size are reproduced from that table; the DNA served to infer D and trimming. The profile covers 250,000 to 300,000 clones, with around 89% appearing a single time and 6.9% taken by the ten largest. This chain uses TRBV7-3 with TRBJ2-1; the D gene is possibly TRBD2 (6 bases). The TCR comes from a woman in her 30s who had recovered from COVID-19. Sequencing input: peripheral blood. CDR3 coding DNA: TGTGCCAGCAGCCCCCGGCGGGGAGGTAACAATGAGCAGTTCTTC. It codes for CASSPRRGGNNEQFF.